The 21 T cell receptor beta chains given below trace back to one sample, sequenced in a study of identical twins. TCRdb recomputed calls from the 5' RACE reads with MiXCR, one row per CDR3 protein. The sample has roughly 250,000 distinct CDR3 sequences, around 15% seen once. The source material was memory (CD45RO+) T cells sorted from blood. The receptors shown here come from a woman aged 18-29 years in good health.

The CDR3 here is CASRSARLLANEQFF. The DNA of the CDR3 is TGTGCCAGTAGATCCGCTAGGCTGCTTGCAAATGAGCAGTTCTTC. The chain recombines TRBV19 with TRBJ2-1; D call uncertain. V lost 6 bases, J lost 7 bases, and 19 bases lay in between. Germline V gives CDR1 LNHDA, CDR2 SQIVND (reference sequence). The CDR3 has 15 amino acids.

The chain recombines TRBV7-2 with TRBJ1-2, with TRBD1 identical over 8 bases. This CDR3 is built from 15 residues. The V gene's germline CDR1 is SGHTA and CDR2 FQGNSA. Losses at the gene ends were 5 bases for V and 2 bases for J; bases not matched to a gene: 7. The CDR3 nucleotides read TGTGCCAGCAGCCGCGTGACAGGGGAGAACTATGGCTACACCTTC. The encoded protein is CASSRVTGENYGYTF.

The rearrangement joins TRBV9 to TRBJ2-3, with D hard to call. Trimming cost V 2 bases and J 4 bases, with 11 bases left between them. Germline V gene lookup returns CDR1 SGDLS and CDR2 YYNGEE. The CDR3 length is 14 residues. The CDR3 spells CASSVTTVSDTQYF. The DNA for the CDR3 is TGTGCCAGCAGCGTCACGACGGTCTCAGATACGCAGTATTTT.

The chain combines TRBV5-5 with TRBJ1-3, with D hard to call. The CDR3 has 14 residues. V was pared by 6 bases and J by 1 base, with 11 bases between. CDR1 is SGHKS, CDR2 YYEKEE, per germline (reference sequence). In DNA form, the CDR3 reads TGTGCCAGCACCACTCGGGCGTCTGGAAACACCATATATTTT. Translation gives CASTTRASGNTIYF.

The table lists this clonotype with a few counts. The CDR3 protein is CATSRLQGDGYTF. In DNA, the CDR3 is TGTGCCACCAGCAGACTACAGGGGGATGGCTACACCTTC. The V gene is TRBV15, the J gene TRBJ1-2; 8 bases agree with TRBD1. The germline V gene has CDR1 LNHNV and CDR2 YYDKDF (reference sequence). V shed 2 bases, J shed 6 bases, and the junction held 2 bases outside the gene matches. There are 13 residues in the CDR3.

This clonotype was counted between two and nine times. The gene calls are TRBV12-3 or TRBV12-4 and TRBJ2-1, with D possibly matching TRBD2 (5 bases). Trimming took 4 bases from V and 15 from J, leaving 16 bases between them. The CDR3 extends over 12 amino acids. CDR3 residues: CASSSESGRGFF. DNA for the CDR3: TGTGCCAGCAGTTCAGAATCCGGTCGGGGGTTCTTC.

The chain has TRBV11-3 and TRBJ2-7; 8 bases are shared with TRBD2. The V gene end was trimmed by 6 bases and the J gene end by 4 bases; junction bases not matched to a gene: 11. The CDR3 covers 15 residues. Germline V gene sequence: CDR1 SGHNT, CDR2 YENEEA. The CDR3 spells CASSYPRRGVYEQYF. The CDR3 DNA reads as TGTGCCAGCAGTTATCCCAGGCGGGGGGTTTACGAGCAGTACTTC.

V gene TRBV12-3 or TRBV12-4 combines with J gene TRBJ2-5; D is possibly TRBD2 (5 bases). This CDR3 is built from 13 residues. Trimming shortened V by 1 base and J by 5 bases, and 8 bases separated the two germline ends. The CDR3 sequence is CASSLGRRETQYF. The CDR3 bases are TGTGCCAGCAGTTTAGGCAGGAGGGAGACCCAGTACTTC.

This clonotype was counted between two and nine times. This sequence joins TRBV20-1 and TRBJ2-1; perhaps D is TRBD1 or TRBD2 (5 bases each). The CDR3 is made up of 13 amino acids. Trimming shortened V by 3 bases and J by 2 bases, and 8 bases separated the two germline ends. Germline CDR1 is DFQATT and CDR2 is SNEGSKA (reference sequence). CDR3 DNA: TGCAGTGCTAGGAGGGACCCCTACAATGAGCAGTTCTTC. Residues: CSARRDPYNEQFF.

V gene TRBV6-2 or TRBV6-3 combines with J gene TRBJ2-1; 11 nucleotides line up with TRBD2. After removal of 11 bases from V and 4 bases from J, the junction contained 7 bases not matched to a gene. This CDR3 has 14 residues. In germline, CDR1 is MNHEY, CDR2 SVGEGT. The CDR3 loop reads CAVTGTSGYNEQFF. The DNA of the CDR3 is TGTGCCGTCACCGGGACTAGCGGATACAATGAGCAGTTCTTC.

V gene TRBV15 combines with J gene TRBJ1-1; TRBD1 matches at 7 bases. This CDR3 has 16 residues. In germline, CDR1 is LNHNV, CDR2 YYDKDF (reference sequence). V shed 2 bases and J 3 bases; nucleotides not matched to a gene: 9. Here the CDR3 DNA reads TGTGCCACCAGCAGAATCCTCGGGACAGCTTACACTGAAGCTTTCTTT. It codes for CATSRILGTAYTEAFF.

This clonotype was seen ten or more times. CDR3 DNA: TGTGCCAGCAGTCCCGCCGGGGTACACGTCGGTCAGCCCCAGCATTTT. Encoded protein: CASSPAGVHVGQPQHF. This rearrangement joins TRBV27 to TRBJ1-5; D is uncertain. Per the germline V gene, CDR1 is MNHEY and CDR2 is SMNVEV (reference sequence). Trimming took 5 bases from V and 6 from J, leaving 20 bases between them. The CDR3 runs 16 residues.

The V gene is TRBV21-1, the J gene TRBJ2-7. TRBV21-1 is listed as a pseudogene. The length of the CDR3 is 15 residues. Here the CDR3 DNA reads TGTGCCAGCAGCTTTCAAGACATCTCTGCCTACGAGCAGTACTTC. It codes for CASSFQDISAYEQYF.

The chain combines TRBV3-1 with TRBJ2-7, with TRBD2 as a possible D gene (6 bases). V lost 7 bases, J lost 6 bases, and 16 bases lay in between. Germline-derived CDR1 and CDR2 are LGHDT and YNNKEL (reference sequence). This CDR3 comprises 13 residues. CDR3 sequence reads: CASMAGLGGEQYF. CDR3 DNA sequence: TGTGCCAGCATGGCGGGGCTTGGGGGCGAGCAGTACTTC.

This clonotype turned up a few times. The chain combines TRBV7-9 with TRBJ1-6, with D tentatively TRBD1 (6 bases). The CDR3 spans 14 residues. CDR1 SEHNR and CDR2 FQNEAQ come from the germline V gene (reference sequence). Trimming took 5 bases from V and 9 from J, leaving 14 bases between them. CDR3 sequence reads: CASSLDTGFSPLHF. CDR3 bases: TGTGCCAGCAGCCTAGATACAGGGTTTTCACCCCTCCACTTT.

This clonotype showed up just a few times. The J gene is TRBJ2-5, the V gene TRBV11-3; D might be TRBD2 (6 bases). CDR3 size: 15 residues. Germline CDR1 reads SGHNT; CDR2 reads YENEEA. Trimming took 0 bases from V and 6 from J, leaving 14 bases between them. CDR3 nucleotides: TGTGCCAGCAGCTTAGAGGGACTGGGAGGAAAGACCCAGTACTTC. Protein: CASSLEGLGGKTQYF.

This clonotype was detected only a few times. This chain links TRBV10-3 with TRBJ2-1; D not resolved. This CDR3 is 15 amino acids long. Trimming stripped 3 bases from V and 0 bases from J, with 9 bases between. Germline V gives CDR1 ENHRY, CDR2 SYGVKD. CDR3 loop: CAISDGPSSYNEQFF. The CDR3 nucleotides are TGTGCCATCAGTGATGGCCCGAGCTCCTACAATGAGCAGTTCTTC.

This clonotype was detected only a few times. CDR3 in DNA: TGCAGTGCTCTGAACCGTCGGGGTCAGAGGGGCACTGAAGCTTTCTTT. Its protein product is CSALNRRGQRGTEAFF. The chain combines TRBV20-1 with TRBJ1-1; tentative D call: TRBD1 (5 bases). Germline CDR1 is DFQATT and CDR2 is SNEGSKA (reference sequence). V shed 5 bases and J shed 4 bases, with 23 bases lying between them. This CDR3 is built from 16 residues.

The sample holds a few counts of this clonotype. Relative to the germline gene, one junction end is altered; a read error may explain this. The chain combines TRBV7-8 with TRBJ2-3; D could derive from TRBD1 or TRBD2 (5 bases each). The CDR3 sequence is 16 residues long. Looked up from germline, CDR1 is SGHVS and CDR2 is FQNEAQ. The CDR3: CASSLFMGVDTDMQYF. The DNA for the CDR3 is TGTGCCAGCAGCTTATTTATGGGGGTAGACACAGATATGCAGTATTTT.

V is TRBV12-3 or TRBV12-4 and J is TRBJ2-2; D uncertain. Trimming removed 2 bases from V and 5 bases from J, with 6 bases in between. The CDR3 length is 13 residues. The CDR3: CASSLQKTGELFF. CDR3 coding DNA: TGTGCCAGCAGTTTACAGAAAACCGGGGAGCTGTTTTTT.

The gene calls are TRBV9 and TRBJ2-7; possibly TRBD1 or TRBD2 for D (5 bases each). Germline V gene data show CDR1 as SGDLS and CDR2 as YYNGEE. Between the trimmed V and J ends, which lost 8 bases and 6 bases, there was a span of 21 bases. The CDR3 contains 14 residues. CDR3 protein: CASSMDWDAGEQYF. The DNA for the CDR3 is TGTGCCAGTTCTATGGACTGGGACGCCGGCGAGCAGTACTTC. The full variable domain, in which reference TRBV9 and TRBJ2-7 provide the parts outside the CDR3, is DSGVTQTPKHLITATGQRVTLRCSPRSGDLSVYWYQQSLDQGLQFLIQYYNGEERAKGNILERFSAQQFPDLHSELNLSSLELGDSALYFCASSMDWDAGEQYFGPGTRLTVT.